One and the same sample provided the 9 T cell receptor beta chains below, sequenced in a study of T-cell reconstitution after alpha-beta-depleted transplantation in children. Preparation of the TCRbeta library was carried out with unique molecular identifiers. TCRdb independently ran MiXCR on the PCR reads; one entry per CDR3 protein. The sample shows 580,000 or so distinct CDR3 sequences, 20% to 25% of them seen only once. The sample was PBMCs, mostly from graft donor cells, taken 360 days after TCRalphabeta/CD19-depleted stem cell transplant. These receptors were obtained from a boy younger than two who had a stem cell transplant for acute myeloid leukemia, so the T cells may come from the graft donor.

This clonotype has at least ten counts. V and J are TRBV12-3 or TRBV12-4 and TRBJ1-5, with unresolved D. The CDR3 loop spans 14 amino acids. Trimming took 1 base from V and 7 from J, leaving 11 bases between them. The CDR3 region has the DNA TGTGCCAGCAGTTTAGACCCCCTTCTCCAGCCCCAGCATTTT. It yields the protein CASSLDPLLQPQHF.

The sample holds a few counts of this clonotype. The chain is built from TRBV29-1 and TRBJ2-3; D is uncertain. This CDR3 is 14 amino acids long. In germline, CDR1 is SQVTM, CDR2 ANQGSEA. Trimming shortened V by 4 bases and J by 0 bases, and 11 bases separated the two germline ends. The CDR3 nucleotides read TGCAGCGTTGGGCGGCAGTCTAGCACAGATACGCAGTATTTT. Residues: CSVGRQSSTDTQYF.

This clonotype occurred many times. This chain joins TRBV12-3 or TRBV12-4 and TRBJ2-1; maybe TRBD1 (5 bases). V gave up 5 bases and J gave up 2 bases, with 10 bases separating them. The CDR3 consists of 14 residues. The CDR3 loop reads CASSKTETYNEQFF. CDR3 DNA: TGTGCCAGCAGTAAGACAGAGACCTACAATGAGCAGTTCTTC.

This clonotype was recorded at least ten times. V is TRBV5-1 and J is TRBJ2-7; D tentatively fits TRBD1 or TRBD2 (6 bases each). The V gene lost 0 bases and the J gene lost 3 bases, with 22 bases spanning the gap. This CDR3 is built from 18 residues. CDR1 is SGHRS, CDR2 YFSETQ, per germline. The CDR3: CASSLEGRDIGWGYEQYV. The CDR3 DNA reads TGCGCCAGCAGCTTGGAGGGGCGGGACATCGGATGGGGCTACGAGCAGTACGTC.

This clonotype was seen a few times. V usage is TRBV5-1 and J usage is TRBJ2-1, with a possible D match to TRBD2 (7 bases). This CDR3 region has 17 residues. CDR1 is SGHRS and CDR2 is YFSETQ in the germline V gene. V was pared by 0 bases and J by 8 bases, with 21 bases between. The CDR3, as DNA: TGCGCCAGCAGCTTGGGGAACAGGGTAGGGGGGGGTGATGAGCAGTTCTTC. Protein sequence: CASSLGNRVGGGDEQFF. The variable domain in full, completed from reference TRBV5-1 and TRBJ2-1, reads KAGVTQTPRYLIKTRGQQVTLSCSPISGHRSVSWYQQTPGQGLQFLFEYFSETQRNKGNFPGRFSGRQFSNSRSEMNVSTLELGDSALYLCASSLGNRVGGGDEQFFGPGTRLTVL.

The chain couples TRBV4-3 to TRBJ2-1; D may be TRBD1 (6 bases). The CDR3 covers 16 residues. From germline, CDR1 is LGHNA and CDR2 YSLEER. Between the trimmed V and J ends, which lost 4 bases and 2 bases, there was a span of 15 bases. The CDR3 nucleotides read TGCGCCAGCAGCCTTCCCCGGGCAGGGGCCTACAATGAGCAGTTCTTC. Encoded protein: CASSLPRAGAYNEQFF.

This clonotype was detected only a few times. This chain uses TRBV6-1 with TRBJ1-4, with D uncertain. The CDR3 has 14 residues. In germline, CDR1 is MNHNS, CDR2 SASEGT. The ends were cut back, 6 bases at V and 5 bases at J, with 13 bases in the middle. The CDR3 sequence: CASSETGLNEKLFF. For the CDR3, the DNA is TGTGCCAGCAGCGAAACGGGCCTAAATGAAAAACTGTTTTTT.

Only a few counts were recorded for this clonotype. This chain joins TRBV20-1 and TRBJ2-5, with D perhaps TRBD1 (6 bases). The V gene lost 1 base and the J gene lost 1 base, with 10 bases spanning the gap. Germline V gene sequence: CDR1 DFQATT, CDR2 SNEGSKA (reference sequence). This CDR3 is 14 amino acids long. Here the CDR3 DNA reads TGCAGTGCTAGAGGCCACAGGGCCCAAGAGACCCAGTACTTC. Its translation: CSARGHRAQETQYF.

The rearrangement uses TRBV20-1 and TRBJ2-5; either TRBD1 or TRBD2 may fit D (5 bases each). The germline V and J ends were trimmed by 5 bases and 2 bases, with 9 bases remaining between them. This CDR3 has 12 amino acids. Germline V gene data show CDR1 as DFQATT and CDR2 as SNEGSKA (reference sequence). CDR3 in amino acids: CSARDPQETQYF. In DNA, the CDR3 is TGCAGTGCTCGGGACCCTCAAGAGACCCAGTACTTC.